What follows is one T cell receptor beta chain and its context. As yet, its antigen is unknown. The sample comes from a study of shared clonotypes between healthy human individuals. Study in general: Each donor's CD8 memory used one plate, CD8 naive two, each CD4 subset three.

Measured with immunoSEQ multiplex PCR; TCRdb has only the in-frame clones, and not every one. This sample carries about 1.1 million clones, around 78% of them seen once, and the ten largest clones take more than 0.5%. General study results and limits: Clonotype sharing across several donors was observed for roughly 5% of naive CD4 clonotypes.

Trimming removed 8 bases at V and 7 bases at J, with 15 bases between. The CDR3 covers 13 residues. Germline V gene data show CDR1 as MNHNS and CDR2 as SASEGT. Material: memory CD4+ T cells from PBMCs. The sample's subset: CD45RA-negative fraction. This TCR was sampled from a man younger than 30 in good health. Some clones in this sample may be carry-over from other donors' samples. The chain couples TRBV6-1 to TRBJ1-5; possible D gene TRBD1, 6 bases. CDR3 amino acids: CASQFAGDQPQHF. CDR3 in DNA: TGTGCCAGCCAATTTGCAGGGGACCAGCCCCAGCATTTT.